This entry lists 21 T cell receptor beta chains sequenced from one sample in a study of blood T cells in healthy people across ages. A J-beta primer mix and a sample-barcoded 5' primer were used in a second PCR of about 7 to 11 cycles. TCRdb reanalysed the 5' RACE reads using MiXCR and keeps one entry per CDR3 protein. The sample comprises about 1.4 million distinct CDR3 sequences, 45% to 70% of which are singletons, and about 6.3% rests with the top ten. The material sequenced was blood. These receptors were collected from a man in his late teens or twenties in good health.

The CDR3 DNA sequence: TGTGCCAGCAGTGAGGGGACAGGGGAGAATCAGCCCCAGCATTTT. Amino acid sequence: CASSEGTGENQPQHF. V is TRBV6-1 and J is TRBJ1-5, with TRBD1 identical over 10 bases. The CDR3 is 15 residues long. Trimming removed 3 bases from V and 4 bases from J; junction bases left unmatched: 3. The germline CDR1 and CDR2 sequences are MNHNS and SASEGT.

The chain couples TRBV6-5 to TRBJ2-7; 9 nucleotides line up with TRBD1. Losses at the gene ends were 0 bases for V and 3 bases for J; bases not matched to a gene: 3. This CDR3 is built from 15 residues. Germline CDR1 MNHEY, CDR2 SVGAGI. The CDR3 loop is CASSYSDRGRYEQYF. CDR3 in DNA: TGTGCCAGCAGTTACTCGGACAGGGGACGCTACGAGCAGTACTTC.

The chain joins TRBV29-1 to TRBJ2-5, with 8 bases that match TRBD1. Germline CDR1 SQVTM, CDR2 ANQGSEA. J lost 4 bases, V lost 6 bases, and 4 bases had no gene match. The CDR3 totals 12 residues. The CDR3: CSVETGVETQYF. The CDR3 DNA is TGCAGCGTGGAGACAGGGGTAGAGACCCAGTACTTC. The full variable domain, its missing parts supplied by reference TRBV29-1 and TRBJ2-5, is SAVISQKPSRDICQRGTSLTIQCQVDSQVTMMFWYRQQPGQSLTLIATANQGSEATYESGFVIDKFPISRPNLTFSTLTVSNMSPEDSSIYLCSVETGVETQYFGPGTRLLVL.

The chain has TRBV7-8 and TRBJ2-7; possibly TRBD2 for D (5 bases). This CDR3 spans 16 amino acids. Germline lookup yields CDR1 SGHVS and CDR2 FQNEAQ. The germline V and J ends were trimmed by 1 base and 2 bases, with 15 bases remaining between them. In DNA, the CDR3 is TGTGCCAGCAGCTTAGGAGGAACTAGTTCCCCCTACGAGCAGTACTTC. As protein: CASSLGGTSSPYEQYF.

The chain has TRBV18 and TRBJ1-2; no firm D call. Trimming removed 1 base at V and 6 bases at J, with 15 bases between. This CDR3 comprises 15 residues. Germline assignment: CDR1 KGHSH and CDR2 LQKENI. In DNA, the CDR3 is TGTGCCAGCTCACCACGGGGAAGTTCCAGCGATGGCTACACCTTC. Translating it yields CASSPRGSSSDGYTF.

The genes are TRBV20-1 and TRBJ1-2; unclear D gene. The CDR3 has 15 amino acids. CDR1 DFQATT and CDR2 SNEGSKA come from the germline V gene (reference sequence). V gave up 1 base and J gave up 6 bases, with 18 bases separating them. The CDR3 region is CSARAPLVSGDGYTF. The CDR3, as DNA: TGCAGTGCTAGAGCCCCGTTGGTTAGTGGGGATGGCTACACCTTC.

This clonotype was counted only a few times. V is TRBV6-5 and J is TRBJ2-1; no reliable D call. V lost 0 bases and J lost 13, with 13 bases in between. The CDR3 extends over 13 amino acids. Germline-derived CDR1 and CDR2 are MNHEY and SVGAGI. The chain's CDR3 is CASSYSPRSSQFF. The CDR3 DNA reads as TGTGCCAGCAGTTACTCTCCGCGTTCTTCCCAGTTCTTC.

The chain has TRBV5-5 and TRBJ2-2; a possible D gene is TRBD1 (5 bases). This CDR3 comprises 13 residues. The V gene's germline CDR1 is SGHKS and CDR2 YYEKEE (reference sequence). Trimming pared 4 bases from V and 6 bases from J, leaving 10 bases between. CDR3 region: CASSKDISGELFF. For the CDR3, the DNA is TGTGCCAGCAGCAAGGACATATCCGGGGAGCTGTTTTTT.

This rearrangement joins TRBV10-3 to TRBJ2-1, with 14 bases identical to TRBD2. Trimming took 6 bases from V and 10 from J; bases not matched to a gene: 26. CDR1 is ENHRY and CDR2 is SYGVKD in the germline V gene. This CDR3 is 21 amino acids long. The CDR3 bases are TGTGCCATCAGGAACCCCAGCGGGCGAGGGACTAGCGGGAGTCGGGCGGGAGAGCAGTTCTTC. It codes for CAIRNPSGRGTSGSRAGEQFF.

V gene TRBV27 combines with J gene TRBJ2-1; maybe TRBD2 (6 bases). There are 16 residues in the CDR3. Germline V gene sequence: CDR1 MNHEY, CDR2 SMNVEV (reference sequence). The ends were cut back, 8 bases at V and 0 bases at J, with 17 bases in the middle. The CDR3, as DNA: TGTGCCAGCTCTACCTATGAGACTAGCTCCTACAATGAGCAGTTCTTC. Its protein is CASSTYETSSYNEQFF.

A few counts support this clonotype. V gene TRBV13 combines with J gene TRBJ2-7, with D tentatively TRBD2 (5 bases). Trimming stripped 5 bases from V and 5 bases from J, with 13 bases between. Germline-derived CDR1 and CDR2 are PRHDT and FYEKMQ (reference sequence). The CDR3 length is 13 residues. This CDR3 is CASSPSGVDEQYF. CDR3 coding DNA: TGTGCCAGCAGCCCATCCGGGGTTGACGAGCAGTACTTC.

The CDR3 reads CASSPFSGGTDTQYF. The DNA for the CDR3 is TGTGCCAGCAGCCCCTTTAGCGGAGGCACAGATACGCAGTATTTT. This chain joins TRBV7-9 and TRBJ2-3, with D possibly matching TRBD2 (6 bases). Per germline, CDR1 SEHNR and CDR2 FQNEAQ (reference sequence). This CDR3 region has 15 residues. V gave up 5 bases and J gave up 1 base, with 13 bases separating them.

The V call is TRBV5-1, the J call TRBJ2-7, with 12 bases matching TRBD1. The length of the CDR3 is 17 residues. The V gene's germline CDR1 is SGHRS and CDR2 YFSETQ. V lost 4 bases, J lost 2 bases, and 10 bases stayed unmatched. DNA of the CDR3: TGCGCCAGCAGCCGCTCAACAGGGACAGGGGGCACCTACGAGCAGTACTTC. Translated: CASSRSTGTGGTYEQYF.

The V gene is TRBV3-1, the J gene TRBJ1-2, with D uncertain. CDR1 and CDR2 (germline): LGHDT, YNNKEL (reference sequence). Trimming removed 6 bases from V and 4 bases from J, with 12 bases in between. The length of the CDR3 is 13 residues. The CDR3: CASRTTYGYGYTF. In DNA, the CDR3 is TGTGCCAGCAGGACAACCTACGGCTATGGCTACACCTTC. The variable domain in full, with the rest retrieved from reference TRBV3-1 and TRBJ1-2, is DTAVSQTPKYLVTQMGNDKSIKCEQNLGHDTMYWYKQDSKKFLKIMFSYNNKELIINETVPNRFSPKSPDKAHLNLHINSLELGDSAVYFCASRTTYGYGYTFGSGTRLTVV.

This clonotype was observed a single time. The chain recombines TRBV19 with TRBJ2-3; a weak D match, TRBD2 (5 bases). Deletions cut 4 bases from V and 2 bases from J, with 13 bases between. Germline CDR1 reads LNHDA; CDR2 reads SQIVND (reference sequence). The CDR3 contains 15 residues. The CDR3 bases are TGTGCCAGTAGTACCGCCGAGGGAGTCACAGATACGCAGTATTTT. It codes for CASSTAEGVTDTQYF.

The chain has TRBV4-1 and TRBJ1-2; 10 nucleotides agree with TRBD1. The CDR3 runs to 16 residues. Germline trimming cut 1 base from V and 5 bases from J; bases unmatched to any gene: 7. The germline V gene encodes CDR1 MGHRA and CDR2 YSYEKL. The CDR3 DNA reads TGCGCCAGCAGCCAAGTGGGACAGGGGTCGAGGTATGGCTACACCTTC. Encoded protein: CASSQVGQGSRYGYTF.

The genes are TRBV29-1 and TRBJ2-2; D remains ambiguous. The CDR3 totals 13 residues. Trimming shortened V by 3 bases and J by 0 bases, and 5 bases separated the two germline ends. The germline CDR1 and CDR2 sequences are SQVTM and ANQGSEA. CDR3 DNA sequence: TGCAGCGTTGACTCGTCGAACACCGGGGAGCTGTTTTTT. Translated: CSVDSSNTGELFF.

V is TRBV12-3 or TRBV12-4 and J is TRBJ2-5; D gene ambiguous. The CDR3 has 13 residues. The ends were cut back, 3 bases at V and 5 bases at J, with 10 bases in the middle. The CDR3 sequence: CASSFVDGETQYF. The CDR3, as DNA: TGTGCCAGCAGTTTCGTCGACGGGGAGACCCAGTACTTC.

This chain links TRBV7-9 with TRBJ2-3; TRBD2 aligns across 7 bases. This CDR3 spans 15 amino acids. Unmatched junction bases numbered 8, after V lost 2 bases and J lost 6 bases. Germline CDR1 and CDR2: SEHNR and FQNEAQ (reference sequence). CDR3 region: CASSLTAGVTDTQYF. The CDR3 region has the DNA TGTGCCAGCAGCTTAACGGCGGGAGTAACGGATACGCAGTATTTT.

V gene TRBV25-1 combines with J gene TRBJ1-1; D is perhaps TRBD1 (5 bases). V was trimmed by 4 bases and J by 0 bases, leaving 12 bases between them. CDR3 size: 15 residues. Germline-derived CDR1 and CDR2 are MGHDK and SYGVNS. The CDR3 region is CASSVPGTMNTEAFF. CDR3 sequence (DNA): TGTGCCAGCAGTGTCCCCGGGACCATGAACACTGAAGCTTTCTTT.

The chain combines TRBV4-1 with TRBJ1-5; no firm D call. The V end lost 3 bases, the J end lost 9 bases, and 9 bases lay between the germline ends. The CDR3 length is 12 residues. Germline loops: CDR1 MGHRA, CDR2 YSYEKL. The chain's CDR3 is CASSHPMGPQHF. The CDR3 bases are TGCGCCAGCAGCCATCCGATGGGGCCCCAGCATTTT.